The clone carrying this TCR beta chain turned up a few times. Its specificity is not known. These data originate in a study of human T cells and chemical hapten exposure. The time point denotes: pre-sensitization, week 0. Documented treatment: therapeutic diphenylcyclopropenone sensitization with weekly scalp DPC. Every donor had alopecia and was 18 to 70 years old; all were suitable for DPC. The length of the CDR3 is 12 residues. Between the trimmed V and J ends, which lost 5 bases and 9 bases, there was a span of 11 bases. Each CDR3 protein is one row after TCRdb ran MiXCR on the RACE reads. The sample has about 250,000 distinct CDR3 sequences; around 7.3% are singletons. Overall study results and limits: Unchanged with DPC sensitization were TCRs above 1 in 1000 frequency. The study found expanded TCRs formed significantly more large CDR3 similarity clusters than controls.

The TCR was taken from a man aged 18 to 30 with alopecia areata. Some clones in this sample may be carry-over from other donors' samples. The chain joins TRBV12-3 or TRBV12-4 to TRBJ2-1; the D is unclear. The specimen was whole blood, collected in connection with sensitization to the hapten diphenylcyclopropenone (DPC). CDR3 sequence reads: CASSRSNGEQFF. CDR3 DNA sequence: TGTGCCAGCAGTCGGTCGAACGGTGAGCAGTTCTTC.